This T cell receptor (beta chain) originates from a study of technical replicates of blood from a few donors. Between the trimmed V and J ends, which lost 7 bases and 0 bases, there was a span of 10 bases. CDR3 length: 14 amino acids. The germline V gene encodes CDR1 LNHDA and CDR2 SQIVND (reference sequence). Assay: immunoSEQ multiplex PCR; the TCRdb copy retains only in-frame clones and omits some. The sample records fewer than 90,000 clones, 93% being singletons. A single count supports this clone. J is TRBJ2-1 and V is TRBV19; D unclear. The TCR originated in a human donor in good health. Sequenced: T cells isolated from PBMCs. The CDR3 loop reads CASNWASSYNEQFF. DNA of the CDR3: TGTGCCAGTAACTGGGCCAGCTCCTACAATGAGCAGTTCTTC.